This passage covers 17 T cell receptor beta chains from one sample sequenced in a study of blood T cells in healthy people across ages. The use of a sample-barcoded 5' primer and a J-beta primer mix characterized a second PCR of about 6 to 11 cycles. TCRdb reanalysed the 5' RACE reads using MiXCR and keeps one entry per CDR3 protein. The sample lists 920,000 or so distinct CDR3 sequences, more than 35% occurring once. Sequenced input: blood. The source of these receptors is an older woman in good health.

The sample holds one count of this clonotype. CDR3 region: CASSLATKGAFF. The CDR3 DNA sequence: TGTGCCAGCAGCTTAGCGACCAAGGGAGCTTTCTTT. This sequence joins TRBV7-9 and TRBJ1-1; D is ambiguous. Germline V gene lookup returns CDR1 SEHNR and CDR2 FQNEAQ (reference sequence). The CDR3 runs to 12 residues. V lost 0 bases to trimming and J lost 10 bases, with 9 bases between them.

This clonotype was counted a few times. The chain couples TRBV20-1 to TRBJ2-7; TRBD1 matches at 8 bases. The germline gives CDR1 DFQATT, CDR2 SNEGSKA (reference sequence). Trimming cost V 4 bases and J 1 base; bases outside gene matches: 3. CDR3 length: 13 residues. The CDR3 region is CSATGDRSYEQYF. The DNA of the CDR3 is TGCAGTGCTACGGGGGACAGGTCCTACGAGCAGTACTTC.

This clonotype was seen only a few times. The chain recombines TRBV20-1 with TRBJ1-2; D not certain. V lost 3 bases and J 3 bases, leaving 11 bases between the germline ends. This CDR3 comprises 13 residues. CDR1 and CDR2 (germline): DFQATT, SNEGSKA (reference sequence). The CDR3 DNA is TGCAGTGCTAGTAGGCGGGGAGACTATGGCTACACCTTC. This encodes CSASRRGDYGYTF.

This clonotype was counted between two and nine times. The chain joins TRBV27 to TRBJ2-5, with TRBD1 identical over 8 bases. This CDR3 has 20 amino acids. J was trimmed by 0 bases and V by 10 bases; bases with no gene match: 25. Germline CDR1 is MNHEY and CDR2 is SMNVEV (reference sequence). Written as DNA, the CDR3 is TGTGCCACCAGGGTTGTCCTAACAGGGGGGAAGGGGTACGACCAAGAGACCCAGTACTTC. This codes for CATRVVLTGGKGYDQETQYF.

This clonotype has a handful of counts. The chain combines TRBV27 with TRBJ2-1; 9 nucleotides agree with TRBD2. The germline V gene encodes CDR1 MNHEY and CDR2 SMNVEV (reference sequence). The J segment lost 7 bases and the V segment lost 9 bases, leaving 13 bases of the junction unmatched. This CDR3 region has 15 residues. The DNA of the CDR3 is TGTGCCAGTCGGACCATCGGGACTAGCTTTAATGAGCAGTTCTTC. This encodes CASRTIGTSFNEQFF.

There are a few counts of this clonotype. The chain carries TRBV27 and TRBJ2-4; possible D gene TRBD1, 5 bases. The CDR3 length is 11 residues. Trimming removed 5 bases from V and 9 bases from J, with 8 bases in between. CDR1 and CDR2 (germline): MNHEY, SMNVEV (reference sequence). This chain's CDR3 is CASSKRGIQYF. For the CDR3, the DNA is TGTGCCAGCAGTAAAAGGGGCATTCAGTACTTC.

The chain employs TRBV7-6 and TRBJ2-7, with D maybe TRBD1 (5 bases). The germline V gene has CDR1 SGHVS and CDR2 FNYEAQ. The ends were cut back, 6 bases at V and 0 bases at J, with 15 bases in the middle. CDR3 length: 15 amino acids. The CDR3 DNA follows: TGTGCCAGCAGGGCGAGGTACGACAGCTCCTACGAGCAGTACTTC. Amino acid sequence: CASRARYDSSYEQYF.

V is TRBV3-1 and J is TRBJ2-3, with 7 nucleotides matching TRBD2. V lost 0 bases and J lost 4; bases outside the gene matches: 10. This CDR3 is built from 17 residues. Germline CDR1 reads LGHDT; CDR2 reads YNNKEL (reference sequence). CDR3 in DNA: TGTGCCAGCAGCCAAGAGAGGAGCGGGAATATTGCAGATACGCAGTATTTT. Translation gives CASSQERSGNIADTQYF.

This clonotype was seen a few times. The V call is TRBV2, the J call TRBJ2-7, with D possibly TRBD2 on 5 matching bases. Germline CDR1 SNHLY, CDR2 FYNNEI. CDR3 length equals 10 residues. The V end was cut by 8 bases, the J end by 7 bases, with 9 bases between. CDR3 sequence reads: CASGGREQYF. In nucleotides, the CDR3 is TGTGCCAGCGGAGGAAGGGAGCAGTACTTC.

In DNA form, the CDR3 reads TGTGCCAGCAGTTCTCGCGGGTGGTCCTACGAGCAGTACTTC. This codes for CASSSRGWSYEQYF. The chain couples TRBV28 to TRBJ2-7, with D possibly matching TRBD2 (5 bases). The V gene's germline CDR1 is MDHEN and CDR2 SYDVKM. The V and J ends lost 4 bases and 1 base respectively, with 11 bases between them. This CDR3 is built from 14 residues.

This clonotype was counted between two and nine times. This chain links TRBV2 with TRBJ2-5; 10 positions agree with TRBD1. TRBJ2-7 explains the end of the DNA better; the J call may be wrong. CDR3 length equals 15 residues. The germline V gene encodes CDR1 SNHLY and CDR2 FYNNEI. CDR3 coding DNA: TGTGCCAGCAGTGAGACGGGACAGGGGTCGGTCGAGCAGTACTTC. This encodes CASSETGQGSVEQYF.

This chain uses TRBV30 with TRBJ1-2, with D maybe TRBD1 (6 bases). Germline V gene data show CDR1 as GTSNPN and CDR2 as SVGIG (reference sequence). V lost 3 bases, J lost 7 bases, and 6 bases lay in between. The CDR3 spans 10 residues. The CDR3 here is CAWRGAGYTF. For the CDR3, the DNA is TGTGCCTGGAGGGGGGCTGGCTACACCTTC.

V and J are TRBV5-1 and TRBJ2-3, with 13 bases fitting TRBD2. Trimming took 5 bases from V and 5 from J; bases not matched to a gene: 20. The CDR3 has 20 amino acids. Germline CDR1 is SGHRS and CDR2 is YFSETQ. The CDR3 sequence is CASSPGLAGVRTPIRDTQYF. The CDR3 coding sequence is TGCGCCAGCAGTCCCGGACTAGCGGGAGTAAGGACTCCCATTAGAGATACGCAGTATTTT.

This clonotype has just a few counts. The CDR3 here is CSARGQGNLKLFF. The CDR3 bases are TGCAGTGCTAGAGGACAGGGGAACTTAAAACTGTTTTTT. This chain connects TRBV20-1 to TRBJ1-4, with 8 bases aligning to TRBD1. Trimming took 1 base from V and 10 from J; bases not matched to a gene: 5. Looked up from germline, CDR1 is DFQATT and CDR2 is SNEGSKA (reference sequence). The CDR3 runs to 13 residues.

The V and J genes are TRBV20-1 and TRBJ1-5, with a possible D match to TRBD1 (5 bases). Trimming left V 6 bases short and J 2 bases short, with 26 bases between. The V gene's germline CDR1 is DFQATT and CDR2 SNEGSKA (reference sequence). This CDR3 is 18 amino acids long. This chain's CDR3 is CSAERRLGRGFGNQPQHF. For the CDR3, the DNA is TGCAGTGCAGAAAGACGTCTAGGGAGGGGATTTGGCAATCAGCCCCAGCATTTT.

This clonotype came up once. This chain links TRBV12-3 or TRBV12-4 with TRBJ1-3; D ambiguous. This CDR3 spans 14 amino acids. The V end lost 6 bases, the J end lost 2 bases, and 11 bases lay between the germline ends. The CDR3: CASSPGVTGNTIYF. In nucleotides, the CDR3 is TGTGCCAGCAGCCCTGGGGTAACTGGAAACACCATATATTTT.

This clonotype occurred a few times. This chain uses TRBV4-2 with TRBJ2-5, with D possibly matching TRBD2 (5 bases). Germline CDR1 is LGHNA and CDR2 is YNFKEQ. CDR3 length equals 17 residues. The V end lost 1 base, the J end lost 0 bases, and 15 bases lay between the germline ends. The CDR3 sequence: CASSQGGQDWYQETQYF. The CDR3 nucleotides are TGTGCCAGCAGCCAAGGAGGGCAGGATTGGTACCAAGAGACCCAGTACTTC.